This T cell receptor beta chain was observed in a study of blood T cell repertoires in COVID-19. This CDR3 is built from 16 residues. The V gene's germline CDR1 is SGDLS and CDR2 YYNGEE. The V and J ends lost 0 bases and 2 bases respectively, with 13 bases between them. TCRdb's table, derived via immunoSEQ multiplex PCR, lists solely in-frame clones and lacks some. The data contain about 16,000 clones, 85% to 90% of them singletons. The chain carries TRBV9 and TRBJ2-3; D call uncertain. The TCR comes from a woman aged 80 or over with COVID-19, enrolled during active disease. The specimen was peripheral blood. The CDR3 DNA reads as TGTGCCAGCAGCGTAGTTAGCCAACCCACCACAGATACGCAGTATTTT. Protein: CASSVVSQPTTDTQYF.